The next 25 T cell receptor beta chains were all read from a single sample in a study of vaccination effects on CD4 cells after COVID-19. These receptors have no identified antigens. Antigen-specific CD4+ T cells were first expanded with viral peptide pools by the ViraFEST assay and only then sequenced. CD4+ T cell isolation took place after more than eight days of culture. The participants, recipients of two vaccine doses, got either BNT162b2 or mRNA-1273. TCRdb keeps only in-frame clones here, not all; method: immunoSEQ multiplex PCR. The repertoire holds tens of thousands of clones, roughly 77% seen once, with about 14% in the top ten. This sample comprised CD4+ T cells from PBMCs cultured with HCoV-229E spike peptides, obtained after COVID-19 vaccination. All receptors derive from a human donor who received a COVID-19 vaccine.

This chain uses TRBV6-4 with TRBJ2-7; 11 bases are a match to TRBD2. Germline CDR1 is MRHNA and CDR2 is SNTAGT. The junction had 3 bases not matched to a gene; V was cut back by 0 bases and J by 2 bases. CDR3 length: 16 residues. For the CDR3, the DNA is TGTGCCAGCAGTGACTCGGCTAGCGGGAGGCCCTACGAGCAGTACTTC. This translates into CASSDSASGRPYEQYF.

V usage is TRBV3-1 (or the pseudogene TRBV3-2) and J usage is TRBJ1-6, with D tentatively TRBD1 (5 bases). The germline V and J ends were trimmed by 1 base and 7 bases, with 11 bases remaining between them. This CDR3 is 15 amino acids long. Germline V CDR1 and CDR2: LGHDT, YNNKEL (reference sequence). The CDR3 DNA is TGTGCCAGCAGCCAAGGCTGGCAGGGAAATTCACCCCTCCACTTT. This codes for CASSQGWQGNSPLHF.

CDR3 loop: CASSQDWVAGISTDTQYF. DNA of the CDR3: TGTGCCAGCAGCCAAGATTGGGTAGCGGGGATTAGCACAGATACGCAGTATTTT. This chain joins TRBV3-1 (or the pseudogene TRBV3-2) and TRBJ2-3; TRBD2 matches at 8 bases. The germline CDR1 and CDR2 sequences are LGHDT and YNNKEL (reference sequence). The CDR3 length is 18 residues. V trimming: 0 bases; J trimming: 0 bases; junction bases outside the gene matches: 8.

The chain combines TRBV7-2 with TRBJ1-2; weak D call: TRBD1 (6 bases). CDR1 is SGHTA and CDR2 is FQGNSA in the germline V gene. The CDR3 runs to 14 residues. Trimming took 3 bases from V and 2 from J, leaving 10 bases between them. The CDR3 is CASSFDRQNYGYTF. The CDR3 coding sequence is TGTGCCAGCAGCTTCGACAGGCAGAACTATGGCTACACCTTC.

In its sample, this clone is medium-sized. V usage is TRBV10-1 and J usage is TRBJ2-1; 10 bases fit TRBD2. This CDR3 has 16 amino acids. J gave up 5 bases and V 6 bases, and 10 bases lay outside the gene matches. Germline V gene lookup returns CDR1 WNHNN and CDR2 SYGVQD (reference sequence). This CDR3 reads CASRDTRTSGNNEQFF. The CDR3 DNA is TGCGCCAGCAGAGACACCCGGACTAGCGGTAACAATGAGCAGTTCTTC.

The rearrangement uses TRBV3-1 (or the pseudogene TRBV3-2) and TRBJ2-1; 9 nucleotides match TRBD2. The CDR3 loop spans 17 amino acids. Germline values: CDR1 LGHDT, CDR2 YNNKEL (reference sequence). With V trimmed by 1 base and J by 10 bases, 14 bases remained unmatched. For the CDR3, the DNA is TGTGCCAGCAGCCAAGCTGGAACCTATCGACTAGCGGAAGAGCAGTTCTTC. Encoded protein: CASSQAGTYRLAEEQFF.

The chain has TRBV14 and TRBJ2-7; D possibly matches TRBD1 or TRBD2 (5 bases each). CDR1 is SGHDN, CDR2 FVKESK, per germline. V lost 1 base, J lost 6 bases, and 16 bases lay in between. This CDR3 contains 15 residues. Here the CDR3 reads CASSQVGVLGAEQYF. The CDR3 DNA is TGTGCCAGCAGCCAAGTGGGAGTTCTAGGGGCCGAGCAGTACTTC.

This chain connects TRBV10-2 to TRBJ1-2; D is unresolved. The CDR3 is made up of 12 amino acids. Germline assignment: CDR1 WSHSY and CDR2 SAAADI. The ends were cut back, 0 bases at V and 3 bases at J, with 2 bases in the middle. CDR3 sequence reads: CASSESHYGYTF. The CDR3 DNA reads TGCGCCAGCAGTGAGTCTCACTATGGCTACACCTTC.

CDR3 in DNA: TGTGCCAGCCAGGGCCCAGGAAACACCATATATTTT. Translating it yields CASQGPGNTIYF. The chain has TRBV2 and TRBJ1-3, with a tentative D call TRBD1 (5 bases). The CDR3 has 12 amino acids. Germline CDR1 reads SNHLY; CDR2 reads FYNNEI. Trimming cost V 8 bases and J 4 bases, with 9 bases left between them.

This clone appeared a single time. The CDR3 DNA sequence: TGTGCCAGCAGCCTAGGACCCGGGGGTCAGCCCCAGCATTTT. It translates to CASSLGPGGQPQHF. This rearrangement joins TRBV5-4 to TRBJ1-5; weak D call: TRBD1 (5 bases). The CDR3 has 14 residues. Trimming took 4 bases from V and 6 from J, leaving 14 bases between them. Germline V gene sequence: CDR1 SGHNT, CDR2 YYREEE (reference sequence). The entire variable domain, with the rest obtained from reference TRBV5-4 and TRBJ1-5, is as follows: ETGVTQSPTHLIKTRGQQVTLRCSSQSGHNTVSWYQQALGQGPQFIFQYYREEENGRGNFPPRFSGLQFPNYSSELNVNALELDDSALYLCASSLGPGGQPQHFGDGTRLSIL.

The rearrangement uses TRBV6-5 and TRBJ1-6; 8 bases agree with TRBD1. With V trimmed by 7 bases and J by 10 bases, 12 bases remained unmatched. Looked up from germline, CDR1 is MNHEY and CDR2 is SVGAGI. The CDR3 contains 15 residues. This CDR3 reads CASTIQGQGRSPLHF. CDR3 DNA sequence: TGTGCCAGCACTATCCAAGGACAGGGCAGGTCACCCCTCCACTTT.

The chain links TRBV5-4 to TRBJ2-6; 10 bases align to TRBD1. The CDR3 is 16 amino acids. After removal of 6 bases from V and 3 bases from J, the junction contained 6 bases not matched to a gene. Per germline, CDR1 SGHNT and CDR2 YYREEE (reference sequence). CDR3 in DNA: TGTGCCAGCATCCGGGACAGGGGTCGTGGGGCCAACGTCCTGACTTTC. This translates into CASIRDRGRGANVLTF.

The chain joins TRBV18 to TRBJ2-5, with D perhaps TRBD1 or TRBD2 (5 bases each). The CDR3 runs 15 residues. Germline CDR1 reads KGHSH; CDR2 reads LQKENI. The V end lost 0 bases, the J end lost 4 bases, and 12 bases lay between the germline ends. CDR3 nucleotide sequence: TGTGCCAGCTCACCACCGATGGGGGTGGGAGAGACCCAGTACTTC. Protein product: CASSPPMGVGETQYF.

The chain carries TRBV29-1 and TRBJ2-1; D is possibly TRBD2 (6 bases). Germline loops: CDR1 SQVTM, CDR2 ANQGSEA. This CDR3 is 11 amino acids long. Trimming took 8 bases from V and 9 from J, leaving 14 bases between them. CDR3 DNA sequence: TGCAGCTCCACCAAGGGACTTGAGCAGTTCTTC. It yields the protein CSSTKGLEQFF.

In its sample, this clone was seen once. The genes are TRBV18 and TRBJ2-2, with 7 bases lining up with TRBD2. Germline trimming cut 4 bases from V and 4 bases from J; bases unmatched to any gene: 6. The CDR3 length is 15 residues. The germline gives CDR1 KGHSH, CDR2 LQKENI. CDR3 DNA sequence: TGTGCCAGCTCACTCACTAGCGATGGCACCGGGGAGCTGTTTTTT. It translates to CASSLTSDGTGELFF.

The chain employs TRBV5-4 and TRBJ2-5, with TRBD2 identical over 9 bases. CDR1 and CDR2 (germline): SGHNT, YYREEE (reference sequence). There are 14 residues in the CDR3. J lost 2 bases, V lost 4 bases, and 3 bases had no gene match. DNA of the CDR3: TGTGCCAGCAGCCCCGGACTAGCGCAAGAGACCCAGTACTTC. Translating it yields CASSPGLAQETQYF.

V and J are TRBV7-9 and TRBJ2-3; D ambiguous. The CDR3 is 14 amino acids. Trimming cost V 1 base and J 2 bases, with 7 bases left between them. The germline CDR1 and CDR2 sequences are SEHNR and FQNEAQ (reference sequence). CDR3 nucleotide sequence: TGTGCCAGCAGCTTAGACCTCCCCACAGATACGCAGTATTTT. Amino acids: CASSLDLPTDTQYF.

The DNA for the CDR3 is TGTGCCAGTAGTATGGGGGGTAGCAATCAGCCCCAGCATTTT. This encodes CASSMGGSNQPQHF. The V and J genes are TRBV19 and TRBJ1-5, with D perhaps matching TRBD1 (5 bases). The CDR3 is made up of 14 amino acids. The V end was cut by 3 bases, the J end by 0 bases, with 6 bases between. Germline V CDR1 and CDR2: LNHDA, SQIVND (reference sequence).

The chain joins TRBV5-1 to TRBJ1-1, with 7 positions matching TRBD1. V lost 6 bases, J lost 5 bases, and 10 bases stayed unmatched. The CDR3 totals 14 residues. Per the germline V gene, CDR1 is SGHRS and CDR2 is YFSETQ. The CDR3 bases are TGCGCCAGCAAGGAGGGGGCAGCTATAACTGAAGCTTTCTTT. Translating gives CASKEGAAITEAFF.

The chain uses TRBV3-1 (or the pseudogene TRBV3-2) and TRBJ1-3; weak D call: TRBD1 (5 bases). The V gene lost 3 bases and the J gene lost 1 base, with 10 bases spanning the gap. This CDR3 region has 15 residues. Germline CDR1 reads LGHDT; CDR2 reads YNNKEL (reference sequence). Here the CDR3 DNA reads TGTGCCAGCAGCCATTTAAGGGGTTCTGGAAACACCATATATTTT. It codes for CASSHLRGSGNTIYF.

The chain carries TRBV5-1 and TRBJ1-3; D possibly corresponds to TRBD1 (6 bases). Trimming took 0 bases from V and 7 from J, leaving 8 bases between them. The CDR3 totals 13 residues. The germline V gene encodes CDR1 SGHRS and CDR2 YFSETQ. Here the CDR3 DNA reads TGCGCCAGCAGCTTGGCCCAGGGGAACACCATATATTTT. It specifies CASSLAQGNTIYF.

The CDR3, as DNA: TGTGCCAGCAGTACATATAATCAGCCCCAGCATTTT. It codes for CASSTYNQPQHF. This chain uses TRBV6-2 or TRBV6-3 with TRBJ1-5; D gene unclear. The V end was cut by 5 bases, the J end by 4 bases, with 6 bases between. Germline CDR1 is MNHEY and CDR2 is SVGEGT. The CDR3 is 12 amino acids.

On this clone: One end of the junction fails to match germline, which may point to a read error. The V call is TRBV2, the J call TRBJ2-7, with 12 nucleotides matching TRBD2. Per germline, CDR1 SNHLY and CDR2 FYNNEI. The CDR3 has 12 amino acids. The CDR3 region is CASSGGTSGHFF. CDR3 bases: TGTGCCAGCAGTGGAGGGACTAGCGGGCATTTCTTC.

This clone was seen only a few times. The rearrangement links TRBV19 to TRBJ1-1; D perhaps matches TRBD1 (6 bases). Trimming took 5 bases from V and 1 from J, leaving 11 bases between them. The CDR3 is made up of 14 amino acids. Germline CDR1 LNHDA, CDR2 SQIVND (reference sequence). DNA of the CDR3: TGTGCCAGTAGTCACAGGGTAAAGAACACTGAAGCTTTCTTT. It translates to CASSHRVKNTEAFF.

This chain joins TRBV10-3 and TRBJ2-1; 8 positions match TRBD2. Germline-derived CDR1 and CDR2 are ENHRY and SYGVKD. The CDR3 covers 14 residues. V shed 10 bases and J 6 bases; nucleotides not matched to a gene: 11. The CDR3 is CATGPGLDINEQFF. The CDR3 bases are TGTGCCACGGGTCCGGGACTAGATATCAATGAGCAGTTCTTC.